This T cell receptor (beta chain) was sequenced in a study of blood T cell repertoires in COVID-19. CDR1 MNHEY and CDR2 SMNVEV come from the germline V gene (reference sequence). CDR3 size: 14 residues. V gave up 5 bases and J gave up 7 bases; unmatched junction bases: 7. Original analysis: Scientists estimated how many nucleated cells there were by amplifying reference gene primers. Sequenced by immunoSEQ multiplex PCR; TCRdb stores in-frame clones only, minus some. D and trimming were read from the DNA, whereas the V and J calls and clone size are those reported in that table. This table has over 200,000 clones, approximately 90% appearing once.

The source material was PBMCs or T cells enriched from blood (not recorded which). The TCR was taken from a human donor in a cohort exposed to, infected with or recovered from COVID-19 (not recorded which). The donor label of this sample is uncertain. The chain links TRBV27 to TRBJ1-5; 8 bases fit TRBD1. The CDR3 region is CASSPGTGFQPQHF. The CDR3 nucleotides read TGTGCCAGCAGTCCCGGGACAGGATTCCAGCCCCAGCATTTT.